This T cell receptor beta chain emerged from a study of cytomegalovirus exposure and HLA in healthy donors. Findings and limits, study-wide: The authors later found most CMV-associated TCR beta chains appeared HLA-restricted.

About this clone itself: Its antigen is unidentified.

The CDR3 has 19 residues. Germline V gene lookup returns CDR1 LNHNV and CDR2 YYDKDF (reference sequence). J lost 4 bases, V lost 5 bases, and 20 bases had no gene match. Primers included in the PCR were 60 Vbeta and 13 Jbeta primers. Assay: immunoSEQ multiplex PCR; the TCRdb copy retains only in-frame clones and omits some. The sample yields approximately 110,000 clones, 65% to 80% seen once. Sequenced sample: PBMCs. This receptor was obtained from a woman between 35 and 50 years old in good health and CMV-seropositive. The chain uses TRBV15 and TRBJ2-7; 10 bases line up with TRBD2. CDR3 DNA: TGTGCCACCAGCCAGGGGCGGGCTAGCGGGAGTAGTAGGTCGTACGAGCAGTACTTC. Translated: CATSQGRASGSSRSYEQYF.